This is a list of T cell receptor beta chains from one sample in a study of T cell responses to AZD1222 COVID-19 vaccine. This table comes from immunoSEQ multiplex PCR, and its TCRdb copy is limited to in-frame clones, with some not included. The sample holds fewer than 100,000 clones, around 91% seen once. The starting material was peripheral blood, obtained on day 0 of AZD1222 vaccination. The receptor source for this set is an adult in good health. Both conserved end residues are part of each CDR3.

V gene,CDR3 protein
TRBV14,CASSHRRGVPYNEQFF
TRBV6-6,CASSYSTRGSSYEQYF
TRBV5-1,CASSGTASYEQYF
TRBV6-1,CASSARQLTSTDTQYF
TRBV7-3,CASSSTGGSGNTIYF
TRBV30,CAWRRGTHNEQFF
TRBV6-5,CASSQGQGGPYEQYF
TRBV3-1/TRBV3-2,CASSQATDTQYF
TRBV5-8,CASSSGVEAFF
TRBV5-4,CASCLDWDTEAFF
TRBV6-2/TRBV6-3,CASSLGTHTEAFF
TRBV18,CASSPGQESEAFF
TRBV27,CASSLLRTSNTNSPLHF
TRBV7-2,CASRISGGPYNNEQFF
TRBV9,CASSVGTSGAYEQYF
TRBV6-1,CASSERGHPDTIYF
TRBV5-1,CASNVGTSGNSQYF
TRBV6-2/TRBV6-3,CASSYTHYEQYF
TRBV14,CASSPRGRGETQYF
TRBV9,CASSVGDYTGNQPQHF
TRBV30,CAWGTGSYEQYF
TRBV11-2,CASSWETFSGNTIYF
TRBV10-3,CAISEEQGVQPQHF
TRBV19,CASLKEGGYQPQHF
TRBV4-3,CASSQDTSGGEQFF
TRBV20-1,CSARQVYEQYF
TRBV7-8,CASRMIAGDYNEQFF
TRBV6-5,CASSSRTGSTEAFF
TRBV9,CASSARQGAGTGELFF
TRBV2,CASRFEISYEQYF
TRBV11-3,CASSLGGSYNEQFF
TRBV15,CATSPARVGRSEQYF
TRBV7-6,CASSVGAGSSYEQYF
TRBV7-9,CASSPGQTWETQYF
TRBV7-9,CASSFPRFPNEKLFF
TRBV18,CASSPPGTHQETQYF
TRBV6-5,CASSYAGTDYGYTF
TRBV6-4,CASSANSGGAWNEQFF
TRBV19,CASMGLAGFGTDTQYF
TRBV9,CASSVEPHTGSGYTF
TRBV2,CASSGTGYNEQFF
TRBV5-1,CASSLSQETQYF